This T cell receptor beta chain derives from a study of blood T cell repertoires in COVID-19. This CDR3 region has 18 residues. CDR1 SGDLS and CDR2 YYNGEE come from the germline V gene. J gave up 2 bases and V 0 bases, and 7 bases lay outside the gene matches. Assay: immunoSEQ multiplex PCR; the TCRdb copy retains only in-frame clones and omits some. Here the sample spans about 300,000 clones, around nine tenths being singletons. The chain couples TRBV9 to TRBJ2-3; TRBD2 matches at 12 bases. Input material: PBMCs or T cells enriched from blood (not recorded which). This sequence originates from a woman aged 25 to 39 who had recovered from COVID-19. DNA of the CDR3: TGTGCCAGCAGCGTAGAACTAGCGGGAGGAGCATTCACAGATACGCAGTATTTT. Translating gives CASSVELAGGAFTDTQYF.